This is a list of T cell receptor beta chains from one sample in a study of CD8+ T cells in alopecia areata. Libraries were prepared by immunoSEQ multiplex PCR; TCRdb keeps only in-frame clonotypes and omits some of them. Of about 160,000 clones in the sample, just over 65% were seen once. The source material was CD4+ T cells sorted from blood, sampled at week 4, from a patient treated with tofacitinib. Every receptor here comes from a human donor with alopecia areata. Each CDR3 is given with its conserved first and last residue. Each record gives: CDR3 DNA, CDR3 protein, clone size, V gene, D gene, J gene. A D gene is named only where the DNA matches it firmly. Expanded clones get a size class; other rows say once, few or many, or leave the size out.

TGTGCCAGCAGCCCTAGACAGGGCGCTAATTCACCCCTCCACTTT,CASSPRQGANSPLHF,-,TRBV14,TRBD1,TRBJ1-6
TGTGCCAGCCGATCCATGACAGGGAAATCTAACTATGGCTACACCTTC,CASRSMTGKSNYGYTF,many,TRBV11-2,TRBD1,TRBJ1-2
TGCAGCGTTGTACCCGGGACTGTGAACTACAATGAGCAGTTCTTC,CSVVPGTVNYNEQFF,-,TRBV29-1,-,TRBJ2-1
TGTGCCTGGTCCGGGACGGTTAGCAATCAGCCCCAGCATTTT,CAWSGTVSNQPQHF,-,TRBV30,-,TRBJ1-5
TGCGCCAGCTCCCCGAGGACAGGGCGAAATTCACCCCTCCACTTT,CASSPRTGRNSPLHF,once,TRBV5-1,TRBD1,TRBJ1-6
TGCAGCGCTGGAGGGGAGACCCAGTACTTC,CSAGGETQYF,-,TRBV29-1,-,TRBJ2-5
TGTGCCAGCAGCTTCGACCTTTGGGGTACCCAGTACTTC,CASSFDLWGTQYF,-,TRBV7-2,-,TRBJ2-5
TGTGCCAGCAGACCCAGGGTAGGGCCTAATGAAAAACTGTTTTTT,CASRPRVGPNEKLFF,-,TRBV2,-,TRBJ1-4
TGTGCCACCAGTAGGGGACAAATTGGGGAGACCCAGTACTTC,CATSRGQIGETQYF,-,TRBV15,-,TRBJ2-5
TGTGCCAGTAATCGCGACAGGGACCGAGGGAGCAATCAGCCCCAGCATTTT,CASNRDRDRGSNQPQHF,-,TRBV19,TRBD1,TRBJ1-5
TGTGCCAGCAGCTTAGGTCAGGGGGCGGACTCCTACGAGCAGTACTTC,CASSLGQGADSYEQYF,-,TRBV7-9,TRBD1,TRBJ2-7
TGTGCCAGCAGCCAAGGTAGCGGGGGCCTCAACAATGAGCAGTTCTTC,CASSQGSGGLNNEQFF,-,TRBV4-2,TRBD2,TRBJ2-1
TGCAGCGCCCGAAGGACTAGCGGGGGGCGGACCGGCGATACGCAGTATTTT,CSARRTSGGRTGDTQYF,once,TRBV29-1,TRBD2,TRBJ2-3
TGTGCCAGCAGCCACTCAGGGGGGTCGAACACCGGGGAGCTGTTTTTT,CASSHSGGSNTGELFF,-,TRBV7-9,-,TRBJ2-2
TGTGCCAGCAGCCAAGCCGAGGAGCGCCCTAGCACAGATACGCAGTATTTT,CASSQAEERPSTDTQYF,-,TRBV4-2,-,TRBJ2-3
TGTGCCAGCAGCTTGGACCGCTTAACCGAGCAGTTCTTC,CASSLDRLTEQFF,few,TRBV5-4,-,TRBJ2-1
TGTGCCAGCAGCTTGTTCGGGAGCTCCTATAATTCACCCCTCCACTTT,CASSLFGSSYNSPLHF,-,TRBV5-6,-,TRBJ1-6
TGCAGCGTTGAGCGGACTGAAGCTTTCTTT,CSVERTEAFF,-,TRBV29-1,-,TRBJ1-1
TGTGCCAGCAGCGGGTCTGGGGGGAGATACACTGAAGCTTTCTTT,CASSGSGGRYTEAFF,-,TRBV9,-,TRBJ1-1
TGCAGCGTTCTTTTTGAGACCCAGTACTTC,CSVLFETQYF,-,TRBV29-1,-,TRBJ2-5
TGTGCCAGCAGCTTACAGGGAGGGTTACCCTCTGGGGCCAACGTCCTGACTTTC,CASSLQGGLPSGANVLTF,few,TRBV5-5,-,TRBJ2-6
TGCAGCGTGGGGGGGTCCACTAGCACAGATACGCAGTATTTT,CSVGGSTSTDTQYF,-,TRBV29-1,TRBD2,TRBJ2-3
TGTGCCAGCAGCTACGGACTGCACTCCTACAATGAGCAGTTCTTC,CASSYGLHSYNEQFF,once,TRBV7-3,-,TRBJ2-1
TGTGCCTGGAGTAGACAAGTGGGGATACGGCAGCCCCAGCATTTT,CAWSRQVGIRQPQHF,-,TRBV30,-,TRBJ1-5
TGTGCCAGCAGCCAACAGGGGGCACTCAGCTACGAGCAGTACTTC,CASSQQGALSYEQYF,-,TRBV4-2,TRBD1,TRBJ2-7
TGTGCCAGCAGCCGACTGAAACTGACGTCGAACTTC,CASSRLKLTSNF,many,TRBV2,-,TRBJ2-7
TGCAGCGCAGTTACGCAGGGAAGGGCCTACGAGCAGTACTTC,CSAVTQGRAYEQYF,-,TRBV29-1,-,TRBJ2-7
TGTGCCTGGAGACCCGGGCTCTATGGCTACACCTTC,CAWRPGLYGYTF,-,TRBV30,-,TRBJ1-2
TGCAGCGTCGGACTAGCCCGATCCTACAATGAGCAGTTCTTC,CSVGLARSYNEQFF,-,TRBV29-1,TRBD2,TRBJ2-1
TGCGCCAGCAGCTACGACAGGGGAGGCACCGGGGAGCTGTTTTTT,CASSYDRGGTGELFF,-,TRBV5-1,TRBD1,TRBJ2-2
TGTGCCAGCAGCACAGGGACAGGGAATGAGCAGTACTTC,CASSTGTGNEQYF,-,TRBV11-1,TRBD1,TRBJ2-7
TGCGCCAGCAGCGCCACAGGGATCGGAAACACCATATATTTT,CASSATGIGNTIYF,-,TRBV5-1,-,TRBJ1-3
TGCAGCGTTGAACAACAGGGGAGCAGCTACACCTTC,CSVEQQGSSYTF,few,TRBV29-1,TRBD1,TRBJ1-2
TGCGCCAGCAGCCATCCTGGAAGCTCTGGGGCCAACGTCCTGACTTTC,CASSHPGSSGANVLTF,-,TRBV4-1,-,TRBJ2-6
TGTGCCAGCGGGACAGGGAGCACAGATACGCAGTATTTT,CASGTGSTDTQYF,once,TRBV7-3,TRBD1,TRBJ2-3
TGCGCCAGCAGTTACAGGGATGGCTATGGCTACACCTTC,CASSYRDGYGYTF,-,TRBV5-1,-,TRBJ1-2
TGTGCCTGGAGTGTCAGCATGCCAACGGATACGCAGTATTTT,CAWSVSMPTDTQYF,-,TRBV30,-,TRBJ2-3
TGTGCCTGGAGTGTACAAGGGGGTCAGCCCCAGCATTTT,CAWSVQGGQPQHF,-,TRBV30,-,TRBJ1-5
TGTGCCAGCAGTGAAGCGCTTCCAGAGTTGAACACTGAAGCTTTCTTT,CASSEALPELNTEAFF,-,TRBV6-1,-,TRBJ1-1
TGTGCCAGCAGCCCCCTACAGGGTGATTCACCCCTCCACTTT,CASSPLQGDSPLHF,-,TRBV5-6,-,TRBJ1-6
TGCAGCGTTGAAGGACAGACCTACAATGAGCAGTTCTTC,CSVEGQTYNEQFF,once,TRBV29-1,-,TRBJ2-1
TGTGCCAGCAGTTCGATAGCGGGGGCCGGCGCAGATACGCAGTATTTT,CASSSIAGAGADTQYF,few,TRBV7-8,TRBD2,TRBJ2-3
TGTGCCAGTTCGAGCGAGCTAGCTGGCCCTGAAGCTTTCTTT,CASSSELAGPEAFF,-,TRBV25-1,-,TRBJ1-1
TGTGCCTGGAGTGGACAGGGCATCCTCACCTTC,CAWSGQGILTF,-,TRBV30,TRBD1,TRBJ1-2
TGTGCCAGCAGCCAAGTTGTAGCTAGCGGGGGGGCCAATGAGCAGTTCTTC,CASSQVVASGGANEQFF,-,TRBV4-2,TRBD2,TRBJ2-1
TGTGCCAGCAGCTTACCGGGGAGCACAGATACGCAGTATTTT,CASSLPGSTDTQYF,-,TRBV13,-,TRBJ2-3
TGCAGCGTTGGGCAGGGGGCGAACACTGAAGCTTTCTTT,CSVGQGANTEAFF,-,TRBV29-1,TRBD1,TRBJ1-1
TGCGCCAGCAGCGAAGTCGGGGACCGCACAGATACGCAGTATTTT,CASSEVGDRTDTQYF,-,TRBV5-1,-,TRBJ2-3